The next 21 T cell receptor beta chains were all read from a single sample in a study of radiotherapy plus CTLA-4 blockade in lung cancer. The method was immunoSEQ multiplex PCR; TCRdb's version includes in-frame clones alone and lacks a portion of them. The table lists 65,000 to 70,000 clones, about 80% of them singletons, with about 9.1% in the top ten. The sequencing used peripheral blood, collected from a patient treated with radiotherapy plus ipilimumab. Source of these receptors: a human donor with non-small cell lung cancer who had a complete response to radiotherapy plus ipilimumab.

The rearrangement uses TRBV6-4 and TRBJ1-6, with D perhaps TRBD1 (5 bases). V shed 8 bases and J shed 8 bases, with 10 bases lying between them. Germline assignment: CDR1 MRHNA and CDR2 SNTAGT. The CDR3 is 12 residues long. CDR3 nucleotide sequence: TGTGCCAGCCAGGCGGGGGATTCACCCCTCCACTTT. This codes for CASQAGDSPLHF.

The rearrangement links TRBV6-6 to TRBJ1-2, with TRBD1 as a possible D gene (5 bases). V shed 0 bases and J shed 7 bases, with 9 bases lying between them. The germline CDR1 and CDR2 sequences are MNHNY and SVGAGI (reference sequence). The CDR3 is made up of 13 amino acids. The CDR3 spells CASSYSQTAGYTF. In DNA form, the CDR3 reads TGTGCCAGCAGTTACTCACAGACAGCTGGCTACACCTTC.

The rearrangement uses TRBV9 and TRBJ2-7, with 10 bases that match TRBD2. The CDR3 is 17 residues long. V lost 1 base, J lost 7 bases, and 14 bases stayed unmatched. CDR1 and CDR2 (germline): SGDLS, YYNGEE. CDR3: CASSVLAGDAYSSEQYF. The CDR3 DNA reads TGTGCCAGCAGCGTACTAGCGGGGGACGCTTATTCTAGTGAGCAGTACTTC.

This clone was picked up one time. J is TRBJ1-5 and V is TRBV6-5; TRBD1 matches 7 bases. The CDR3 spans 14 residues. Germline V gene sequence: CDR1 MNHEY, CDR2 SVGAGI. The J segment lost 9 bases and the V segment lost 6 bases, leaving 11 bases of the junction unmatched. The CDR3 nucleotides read TGTGCCAGCAGGGGGGGGACAGAAAAACGGCCCCAGCATTTT. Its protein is CASRGGTEKRPQHF.

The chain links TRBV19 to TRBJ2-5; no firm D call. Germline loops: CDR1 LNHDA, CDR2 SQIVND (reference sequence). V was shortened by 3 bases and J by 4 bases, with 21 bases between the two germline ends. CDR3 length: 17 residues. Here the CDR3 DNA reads TGTGCCAGTAGTATTCCCTCTGGCAGACTGCGAAGAGAGACCCAGTACTTC. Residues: CASSIPSGRLRRETQYF. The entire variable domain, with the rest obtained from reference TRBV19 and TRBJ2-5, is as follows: DGGITQSPKYLFRKEGQNVTLSCEQNLNHDAMYWYRQDPGQGLRLIYYSQIVNDFQKGDIAEGYSVSREKKESFPLTVTSAQKNPTAFYLCASSIPSGRLRRETQYFGPGTRLLVL.

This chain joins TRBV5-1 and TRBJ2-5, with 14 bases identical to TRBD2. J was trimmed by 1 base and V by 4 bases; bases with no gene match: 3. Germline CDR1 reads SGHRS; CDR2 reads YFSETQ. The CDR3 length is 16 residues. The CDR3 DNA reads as TGCGCCAGCAGCCCGGGACTAGCGGGGGCCCAAGAGACCCAGTACTTC. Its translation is CASSPGLAGAQETQYF.

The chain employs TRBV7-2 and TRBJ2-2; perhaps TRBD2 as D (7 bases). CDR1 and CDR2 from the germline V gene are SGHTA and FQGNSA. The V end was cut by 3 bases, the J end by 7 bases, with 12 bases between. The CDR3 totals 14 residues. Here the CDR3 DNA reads TGTGCCAGCAGCTTCACAGGGAGGGGCGGGGAGCTGTTTTTT. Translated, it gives CASSFTGRGGELFF.

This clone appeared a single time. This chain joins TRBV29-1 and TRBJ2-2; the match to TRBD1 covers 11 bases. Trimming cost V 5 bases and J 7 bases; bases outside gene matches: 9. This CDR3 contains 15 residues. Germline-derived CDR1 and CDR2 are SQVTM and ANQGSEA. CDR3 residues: CSVPRTGGFGGELFF. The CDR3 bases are TGCAGCGTTCCGCGGACAGGGGGCTTCGGCGGGGAGCTGTTTTTT.

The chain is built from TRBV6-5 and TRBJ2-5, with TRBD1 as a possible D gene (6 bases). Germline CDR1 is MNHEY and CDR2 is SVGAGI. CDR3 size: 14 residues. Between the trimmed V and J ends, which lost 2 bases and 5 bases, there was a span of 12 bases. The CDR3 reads CASSYTGLEETQYF. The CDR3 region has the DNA TGTGCCAGCAGTTACACAGGGTTGGAGGAGACCCAGTACTTC.

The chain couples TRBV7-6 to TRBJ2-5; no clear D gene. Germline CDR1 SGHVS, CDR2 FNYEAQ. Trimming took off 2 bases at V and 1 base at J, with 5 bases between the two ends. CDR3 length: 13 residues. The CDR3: CASSLQFQETQYF. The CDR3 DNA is TGTGCCAGCAGCTTACAATTCCAAGAGACCCAGTACTTC.

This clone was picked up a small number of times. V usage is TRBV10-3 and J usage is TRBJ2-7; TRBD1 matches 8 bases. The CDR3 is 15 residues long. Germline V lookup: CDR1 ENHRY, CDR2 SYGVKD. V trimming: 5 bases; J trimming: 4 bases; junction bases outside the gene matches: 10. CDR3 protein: CAISILGQGAYEQYF. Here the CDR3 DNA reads TGTGCCATCAGTATACTTGGGCAGGGGGCGTACGAGCAGTACTTC.

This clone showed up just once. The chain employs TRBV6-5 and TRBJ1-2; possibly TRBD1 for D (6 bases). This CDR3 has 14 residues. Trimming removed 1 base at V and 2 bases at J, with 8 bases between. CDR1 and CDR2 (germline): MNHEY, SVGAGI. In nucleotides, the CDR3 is TGTGCCAGCAGTTACTGGAGGGGGAACTATGGCTACACCTTC. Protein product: CASSYWRGNYGYTF.

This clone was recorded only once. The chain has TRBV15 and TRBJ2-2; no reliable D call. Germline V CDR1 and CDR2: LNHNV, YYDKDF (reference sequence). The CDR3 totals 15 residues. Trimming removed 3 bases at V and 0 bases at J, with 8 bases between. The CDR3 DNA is TGTGCCACCAGCAGGGGTGAGCCGAACACCGGGGAGCTGTTTTTT. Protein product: CATSRGEPNTGELFF. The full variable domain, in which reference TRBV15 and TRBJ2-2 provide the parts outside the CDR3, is DAMVIQNPRYQVTQFGKPVTLSCSQTLNHNVMYWYQQKSSQAPKLLFHYYDKDFNNEADTPDNFQSRRPNTSFCFLDIRSPGLGDTAMYLCATSRGEPNTGELFFGEGSRLTVL.

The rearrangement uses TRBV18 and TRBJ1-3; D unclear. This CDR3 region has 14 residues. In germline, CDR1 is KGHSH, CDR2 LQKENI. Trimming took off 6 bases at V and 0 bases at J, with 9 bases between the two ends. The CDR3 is CASSPEDSGNTIYF. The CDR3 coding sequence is TGTGCCAGCTCCCCAGAAGACTCTGGAAACACCATATATTTT.

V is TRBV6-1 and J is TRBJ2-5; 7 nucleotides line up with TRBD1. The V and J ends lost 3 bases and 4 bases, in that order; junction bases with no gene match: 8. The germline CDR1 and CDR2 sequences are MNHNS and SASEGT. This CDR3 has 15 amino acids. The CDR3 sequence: CASSDAYTGAETQYF. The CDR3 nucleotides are TGTGCCAGCAGTGACGCTTACACAGGGGCAGAGACCCAGTACTTC.

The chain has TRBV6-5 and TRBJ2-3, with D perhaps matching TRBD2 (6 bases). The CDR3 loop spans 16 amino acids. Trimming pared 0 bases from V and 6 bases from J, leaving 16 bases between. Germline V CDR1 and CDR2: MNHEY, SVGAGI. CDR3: CASSYSSGGEADTQYF. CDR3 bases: TGTGCCAGCAGTTACTCGTCTGGCGGGGAGGCGGATACGCAGTATTTT.

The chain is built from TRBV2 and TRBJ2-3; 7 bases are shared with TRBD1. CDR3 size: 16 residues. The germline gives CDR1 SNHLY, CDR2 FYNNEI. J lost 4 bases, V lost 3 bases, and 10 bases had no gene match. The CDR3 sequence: CASSEVKRQGADTQYF. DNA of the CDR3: TGTGCCAGCAGTGAGGTGAAGAGACAGGGTGCAGATACGCAGTATTTT.

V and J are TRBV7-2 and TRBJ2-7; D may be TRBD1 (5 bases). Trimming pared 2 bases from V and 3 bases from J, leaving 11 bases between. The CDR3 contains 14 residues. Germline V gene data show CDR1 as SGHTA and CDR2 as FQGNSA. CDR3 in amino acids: CASSLFQGNYEQYF. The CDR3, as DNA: TGTGCCAGCAGCTTATTCCAGGGTAACTACGAGCAGTACTTC.

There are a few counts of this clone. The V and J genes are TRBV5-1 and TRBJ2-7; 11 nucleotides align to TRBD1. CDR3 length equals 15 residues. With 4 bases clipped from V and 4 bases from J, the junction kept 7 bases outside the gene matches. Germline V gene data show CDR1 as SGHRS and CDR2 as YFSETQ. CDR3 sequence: CASSKGTGGLYEQYV. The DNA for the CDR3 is TGCGCCAGCAGCAAAGGGACAGGGGGATTGTACGAGCAGTACGTC.

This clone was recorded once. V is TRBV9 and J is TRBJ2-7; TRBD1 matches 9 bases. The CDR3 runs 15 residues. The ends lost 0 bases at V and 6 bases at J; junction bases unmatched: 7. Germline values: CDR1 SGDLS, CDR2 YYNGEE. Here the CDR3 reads CASSVAWTGVVEQYF. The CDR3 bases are TGTGCCAGCAGCGTAGCTTGGACAGGGGTGGTCGAGCAGTACTTC.

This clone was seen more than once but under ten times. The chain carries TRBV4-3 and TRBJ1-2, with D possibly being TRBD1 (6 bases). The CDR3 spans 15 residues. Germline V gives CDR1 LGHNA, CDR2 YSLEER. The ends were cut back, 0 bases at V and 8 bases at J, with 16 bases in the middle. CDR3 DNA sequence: TGCGCCAGCAGCCAAGAAAGGGGAGGACAGAGGGGCTACACCTTC. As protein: CASSQERGGQRGYTF.